This T cell receptor beta chain stems from a study of blood T cell repertoires in COVID-19. The table came from immunoSEQ multiplex PCR; TCRdb's copy has only in-frame clones and leaves some out. The sample carries over 400,000 clones, 70% to 90% recorded once. The V gene end was trimmed by 10 bases and the J gene end by 4 bases; junction bases not matched to a gene: 4. The CDR3 is 15 residues long. Germline V gene sequence: CDR1 KGHDR, CDR2 SFDVKD. The chain is built from TRBV24-1 and TRBJ2-3; TRBD2 matches at 16 bases. This clonotype was obtained from a woman in her sixties who had recovered from COVID-19. The specimen was PBMCs or T cells enriched from blood (not recorded which). DNA of the CDR3: TGTGCCACTGGGACTAGCGGGGGGGCGCCAGATACGCAGTATTTT. This codes for CATGTSGGAPDTQYF.